This paragraph reports one T cell receptor beta chain. As yet, its antigen is unknown. This record comes from a study of CD8+ T cells in alopecia areata. Study-wide findings and caveats: It was lesional scalp, especially alopecia totalis/universalis, that showed higher clonality than normal scalp. A large proportion of expanded lesional clones were detected persisting in scalp and blood during tofacitinib.

The authors extracted RNA and reverse transcribed it into cDNA as the sequencing template. Assay used: immunoSEQ multiplex PCR; TCRdb lists only in-frame clones, some missing. Among about 180,000 clones listed, 40% to 65% were seen once. CDR1 is ENHRY, CDR2 SYGVKD, per germline. The V gene lost 8 bases and the J gene lost 3 bases, with 17 bases spanning the gap. CDR3 length equals 14 residues. This sample's treatment: oral pan-JAK inhibitor, 5-10 mg twice daily. Both peripheral blood and punch biopsies of lesional scalp skin were obtained from patients who had alopecia areata. Specimen: CD8+ T cells sorted from blood, collected around week 54, from a patient treated with tofacitinib. The receptor comes from a human donor with alopecia areata. V gene TRBV10-3 combines with J gene TRBJ2-7, with D possibly matching TRBD1 (5 bases). The CDR3 here is CAIGHPVRNYEQYF. CDR3 DNA sequence: TGTGCCATCGGACACCCCGTTCGGAACTACGAGCAGTACTTC.